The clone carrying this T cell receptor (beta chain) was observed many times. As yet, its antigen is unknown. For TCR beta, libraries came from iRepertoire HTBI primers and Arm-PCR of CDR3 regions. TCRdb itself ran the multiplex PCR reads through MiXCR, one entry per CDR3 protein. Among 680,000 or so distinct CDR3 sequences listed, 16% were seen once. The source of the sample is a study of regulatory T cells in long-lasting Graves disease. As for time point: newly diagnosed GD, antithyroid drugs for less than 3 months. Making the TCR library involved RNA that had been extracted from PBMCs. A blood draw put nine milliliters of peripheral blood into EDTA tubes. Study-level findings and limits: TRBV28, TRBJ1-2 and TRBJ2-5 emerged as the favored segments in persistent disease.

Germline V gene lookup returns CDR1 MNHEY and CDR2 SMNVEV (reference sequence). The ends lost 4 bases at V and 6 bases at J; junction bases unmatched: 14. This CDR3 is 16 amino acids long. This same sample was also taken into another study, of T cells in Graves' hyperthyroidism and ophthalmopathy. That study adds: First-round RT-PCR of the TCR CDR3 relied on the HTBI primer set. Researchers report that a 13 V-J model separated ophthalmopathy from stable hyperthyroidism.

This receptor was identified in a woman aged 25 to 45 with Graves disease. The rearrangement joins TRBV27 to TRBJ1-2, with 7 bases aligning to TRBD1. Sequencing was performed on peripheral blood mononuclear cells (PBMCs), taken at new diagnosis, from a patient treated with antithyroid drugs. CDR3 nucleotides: TGTGCCAGCAGTTCCGACCTACGACAGGGACGTAATGGCTACACCTTC. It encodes CASSSDLRQGRNGYTF.